This T cell receptor (beta chain) was captured by sequencing in a study of blood T cell repertoires in COVID-19. V lost 1 base and J lost 6, with 12 bases in between. CDR1 and CDR2 from the germline V gene are SEHNR and FQNEAQ (reference sequence). CDR3 length equals 14 residues. Across under 25 US areas, participants ranged in age from 18 to 89 years. The method was immunoSEQ multiplex PCR; TCRdb's version includes in-frame clones alone and lacks a portion of them. The table has roughly 400,000 clones, about 90% seen once. Sequences were obtained from PBMCs or T cells enriched from blood (not recorded which). The chain employs TRBV7-9 and TRBJ1-1, with TRBD1 as a possible D gene (6 bases). The clonotype originates from a woman in her twenties or thirties who had recovered from COVID-19. The CDR3 sequence is CASSLVQGAPEAFF. The CDR3 DNA follows: TGTGCCAGCAGCTTAGTACAGGGCGCCCCTGAAGCTTTCTTT.